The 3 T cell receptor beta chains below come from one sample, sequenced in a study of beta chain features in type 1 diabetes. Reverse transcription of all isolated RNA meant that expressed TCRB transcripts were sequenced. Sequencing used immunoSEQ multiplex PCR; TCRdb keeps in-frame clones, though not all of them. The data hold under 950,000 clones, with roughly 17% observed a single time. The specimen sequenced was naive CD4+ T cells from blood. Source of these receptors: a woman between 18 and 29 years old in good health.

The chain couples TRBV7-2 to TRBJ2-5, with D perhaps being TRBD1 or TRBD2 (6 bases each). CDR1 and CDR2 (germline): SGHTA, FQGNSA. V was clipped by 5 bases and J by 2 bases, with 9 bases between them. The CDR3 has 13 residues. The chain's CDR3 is CASSRGDQETQYF. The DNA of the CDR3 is TGTGCCAGCAGCAGGGGGGATCAAGAGACCCAGTACTTC.

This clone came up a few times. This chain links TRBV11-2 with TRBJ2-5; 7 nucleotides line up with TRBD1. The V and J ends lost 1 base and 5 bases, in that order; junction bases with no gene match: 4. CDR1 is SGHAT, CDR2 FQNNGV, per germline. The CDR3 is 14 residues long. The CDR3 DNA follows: TGTGCCAGCAGCTTAGGGGACAGAGTCGAGACCCAGTACTTC. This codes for CASSLGDRVETQYF.

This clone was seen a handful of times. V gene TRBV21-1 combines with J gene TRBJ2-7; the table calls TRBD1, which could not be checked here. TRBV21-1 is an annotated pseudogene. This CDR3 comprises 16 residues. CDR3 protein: CASMRNDRGPFYEQYF. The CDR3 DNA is TGTGCCAGTATGAGAAACGACAGGGGGCCCTTCTACGAGCAGTACTTC.